This TCR beta chain derives from a study of blood T cell repertoires in COVID-19. The overall study: From the United States, Italy and Spain came samples of acute and convalescent COVID-19. PBMCs, B-cell-depleted T cells, or T cells were the source of the cDNA or gDNA that made up the material.

The CDR3 consists of 15 residues. CDR1 LNHDA and CDR2 SQIVND come from the germline V gene (reference sequence). V lost 1 base, J lost 2 bases, and 4 bases stayed unmatched. Data came from immunoSEQ multiplex PCR; TCRdb stores just in-frame clones and leaves some out. The top ten clones hold roughly 6% of a sample with 70,000 or so clones, around 83% of them seen once. The sample taken for sequencing was peripheral blood. This sequence joins TRBV19 and TRBJ2-7; 8 bases match TRBD1. This TCR was recovered from an older woman with acute or convalescent COVID-19. As DNA, the CDR3 is TGTGCCAGTAGTATAGGCAGGACAGGGACCTACGAGCAGTACTTC. Its protein product is CASSIGRTGTYEQYF.